The rows below give T cell receptor beta chains drawn from one sample of a study of naive and memory T cell subsets. TCRdb called the UMI-ligation and nested PCR reads again in MiXCR, with one record for every CDR3 protein. This table has 65,000 to 85,000 distinct CDR3 sequences, around 13% appearing once. Sequenced: central memory CD4+ T cells from blood. These receptors were collected from a human donor in good health. CDR3s include the opening cysteine and the closing phenylalanine or tryptophan. The order of the fields is J gene, D gene, V gene, clone size, CDR3 DNA, CDR3 protein. The D gene is left open where the match is weak. Not every row has a clone size; where given, it reads once, few, many or a size class.

j_call: TRBJ1-5; d_call: NA; v_call: TRBV28; clone_size: NA; cdr3_nt: TGTGCCAGCAGTTTAATCCTTGGGTATCAGCCCCAGCATTTT; cdr3_aa: CASSLILGYQPQHF
j_call: TRBJ1-3; d_call: NA; v_call: TRBV2; clone_size: once; cdr3_nt: TGTGCCAGCAGGGACATGAGGAGCTCTGGAAACACCATATATTTT; cdr3_aa: CASRDMRSSGNTIYF
j_call: TRBJ2-4; d_call: TRBD2; v_call: TRBV20-1; clone_size: few; cdr3_nt: TGCAGTCCAAAGGGACTAGCGGGGGGACAGTACTTC; cdr3_aa: CSPKGLAGGQYF
j_call: TRBJ2-1; d_call: TRBD2; v_call: TRBV13; clone_size: few; cdr3_nt: TGTGCCAGCAGCGCCCATAGCGGGGGCCAGTGGGAGCAGTTCTTC; cdr3_aa: CASSAHSGGQWEQFF
j_call: TRBJ1-5; d_call: TRBD1; v_call: TRBV24-1; clone_size: NA; cdr3_nt: TGTGCCACCAGTGATCCCTCAGGGGGAGATCAGCCCCAGCATTTT; cdr3_aa: CATSDPSGGDQPQHF
j_call: TRBJ2-1; d_call: NA; v_call: TRBV20-1; clone_size: NA; cdr3_nt: TGCAGTGCTAGCGTAGCCGGTAGTTCCAATGAGCAGTTCTTC; cdr3_aa: CSASVAGSSNEQFF
j_call: TRBJ1-1; d_call: NA; v_call: TRBV28; clone_size: once; cdr3_nt: TGTGCCAGCCGGGAACTGATGAACACTGAAGCTTTCTTT; cdr3_aa: CASRELMNTEAFF
j_call: TRBJ2-7; d_call: NA; v_call: TRBV12-3/TRBV12-4; clone_size: NA; cdr3_nt: TGTGCCAGCTCCCTCCAGAGGGGCGCCTACGAGCAGTACTTC; cdr3_aa: CASSLQRGAYEQYF
j_call: TRBJ2-7; d_call: TRBD2; v_call: TRBV4-1; clone_size: NA; cdr3_nt: TGCGCCAGCAGCCTGCAGGGAGGGTCGACGATCTACGAGCAGTACTTC; cdr3_aa: CASSLQGGSTIYEQYF
j_call: TRBJ2-1; d_call: TRBD2; v_call: TRBV29-1; clone_size: NA; cdr3_nt: TGCAGCGTTATACTAGCGGGAGGTCCGTTCTTC; cdr3_aa: CSVILAGGPFF
j_call: TRBJ1-1; d_call: NA; v_call: TRBV29-1; clone_size: NA; cdr3_nt: TGCAGCGTTGAGGGCCCTACAGGGTACACTGAAGCTTTCTTT; cdr3_aa: CSVEGPTGYTEAFF
j_call: TRBJ2-5; d_call: TRBD2; v_call: TRBV20-1; clone_size: few; cdr3_nt: TGCAGTGCTAGACTAGCGGGCTTCCAAGAGACCCAGTACTTC; cdr3_aa: CSARLAGFQETQYF
j_call: TRBJ2-3; d_call: NA; v_call: TRBV7-2; clone_size: many; cdr3_nt: TGTGCCAGCAGCTTAACACAGGACAGCACAGATACGCAGTATTTT; cdr3_aa: CASSLTQDSTDTQYF
j_call: TRBJ2-3; d_call: NA; v_call: TRBV7-9; clone_size: few; cdr3_nt: TGTGCCAGCAGCTCCGCGAGCGGGCGGGGAGTGGATACGCAGTATTTT; cdr3_aa: CASSSASGRGVDTQYF
j_call: TRBJ1-1; d_call: NA; v_call: TRBV20-1; clone_size: few; cdr3_nt: TGCAGTGCTCCCCGACGGATGAACACTGAAGCTTTCTTT; cdr3_aa: CSAPRRMNTEAFF
j_call: TRBJ2-3; d_call: NA; v_call: TRBV11-2; clone_size: many; cdr3_nt: TGTGCCAGCAGCTTAGTTCGAACAGATATCACAGATACGCAGTATTTT; cdr3_aa: CASSLVRTDITDTQYF
j_call: TRBJ1-5; d_call: TRBD1; v_call: TRBV6-1; clone_size: NA; cdr3_nt: TGTGCCAGCAGTGAACCTCCAGGGGGCCAGCATTTT; cdr3_aa: CASSEPPGGQHF
j_call: TRBJ1-5; d_call: NA; v_call: TRBV6-2/TRBV6-3; clone_size: few; cdr3_nt: TGTGCCAGCCATCAACAGGGAGGGCCCCAGCATTTT; cdr3_aa: CASHQQGGPQHF
j_call: TRBJ1-2; d_call: NA; v_call: TRBV7-9; clone_size: NA; cdr3_nt: TGTGCCAGCAGCGCCCCTAACTATGGCTACACCTTC; cdr3_aa: CASSAPNYGYTF
j_call: TRBJ2-6; d_call: TRBD1; v_call: TRBV5-1; clone_size: few; cdr3_nt: TGCGCCAGCAGCTCAGACAGGGCTGGGGCCAACGTCCTGACTTTC; cdr3_aa: CASSSDRAGANVLTF
j_call: TRBJ2-1; d_call: NA; v_call: TRBV20-1; clone_size: many; cdr3_nt: TGCAGTGCTCCAGGCCGGGGCATGGATGAGCAGTTCTTC; cdr3_aa: CSAPGRGMDEQFF
j_call: TRBJ1-1; d_call: TRBD1; v_call: TRBV3-1; clone_size: many; cdr3_nt: TGTGCCAGCACTCGGGACAGGGTAGGCACTGAAGCTTTCTTT; cdr3_aa: CASTRDRVGTEAFF
j_call: TRBJ1-1; d_call: NA; v_call: TRBV20-1; clone_size: few; cdr3_nt: TGCAGTGCTCTAAGCCCGGGCCGTAGGAACACTGAAGCTTTCTTT; cdr3_aa: CSALSPGRRNTEAFF
j_call: TRBJ2-3; d_call: TRBD2; v_call: TRBV7-2; clone_size: NA; cdr3_nt: TGTGCCAGCAGTCGGCCCGGGGGGACGCAGTATTTT; cdr3_aa: CASSRPGGTQYF
j_call: TRBJ1-6; d_call: NA; v_call: TRBV27; clone_size: NA; cdr3_nt: TGTGCCAGCATGAAGGGGGGGATTAATTCACCCCTCCACTTT; cdr3_aa: CASMKGGINSPLHF
j_call: TRBJ2-7; d_call: NA; v_call: TRBV5-8; clone_size: many; cdr3_nt: TGTGCCAGCAGCCTTCGGCTGGGGACCCACGAGCAGTACTTC; cdr3_aa: CASSLRLGTHEQYF
j_call: TRBJ2-2; d_call: NA; v_call: TRBV5-1; clone_size: few; cdr3_nt: TGCGCCAGCAGCATCGGACAGAACACCGGGGAGCTGTTTTTT; cdr3_aa: CASSIGQNTGELFF
j_call: TRBJ2-3; d_call: TRBD1; v_call: TRBV20-1; clone_size: many; cdr3_nt: TGCAGTGCTAGAGGTATACAGGGGCTTCGGACTAGCACAGATACGCAGTATTTT; cdr3_aa: CSARGIQGLRTSTDTQYF
j_call: TRBJ1-2; d_call: TRBD1; v_call: TRBV7-8; clone_size: few; cdr3_nt: TGTGCCAGCAGCCAAACCGACAGGGGTAGTGGTGGCTACACCTTC; cdr3_aa: CASSQTDRGSGGYTF
j_call: TRBJ2-1; d_call: NA; v_call: TRBV6-2/TRBV6-3; clone_size: NA; cdr3_nt: TGTGCCAGTAACAATGAACTAGCATCCTCCTACAATGAGCAGTTCTTC; cdr3_aa: CASNNELASSYNEQFF
j_call: TRBJ2-3; d_call: NA; v_call: TRBV29-1; clone_size: few; cdr3_nt: TGCAGCGTTCCTAGTTCAGCTAGCACAGATACGCAGTATTTT; cdr3_aa: CSVPSSASTDTQYF
j_call: TRBJ2-7; d_call: NA; v_call: TRBV28; clone_size: many; cdr3_nt: TGTGCCAGCAGCATACCGAGGTCACCCTCCTACGAGCAGTACTTC; cdr3_aa: CASSIPRSPSYEQYF
j_call: TRBJ1-4; d_call: NA; v_call: TRBV28; clone_size: few; cdr3_nt: TGTGCCAGCAGGGAACTGGGGTCCAATGAAAAACTGTTTTTT; cdr3_aa: CASRELGSNEKLFF
j_call: TRBJ1-5; d_call: NA; v_call: TRBV6-1; clone_size: few; cdr3_nt: TGTGCCAGCAGTGATCGGTGGGGCGGCAATCAGCCCCAGCATTTT; cdr3_aa: CASSDRWGGNQPQHF
j_call: TRBJ2-1; d_call: TRBD2; v_call: TRBV11-3; clone_size: few; cdr3_nt: TGTGCCAGCAGCCCGCGATCTAGCGGGAGAAGCGATGAGCAGTTCTTC; cdr3_aa: CASSPRSSGRSDEQFF
j_call: TRBJ2-2; d_call: NA; v_call: TRBV29-1; clone_size: NA; cdr3_nt: TGCAGCGCCACAGGGGAGGGGGTTAACACCGGGGAGCTGTTTTTT; cdr3_aa: CSATGEGVNTGELFF
j_call: TRBJ1-2; d_call: TRBD1; v_call: TRBV12-3/TRBV12-4; clone_size: few; cdr3_nt: TGTGCCAGCAGTTATAGCGACAGGGGGCTTGCTGGCTACACCTTC; cdr3_aa: CASSYSDRGLAGYTF
j_call: TRBJ1-1; d_call: NA; v_call: TRBV3-1; clone_size: NA; cdr3_nt: TGTGCCAGCAGCCAAGGGGCAGGGAACACTGAAGCTTTCTTT; cdr3_aa: CASSQGAGNTEAFF
j_call: TRBJ2-7; d_call: NA; v_call: TRBV5-1; clone_size: many; cdr3_nt: TGCGCCAGCAGCTTGGATCGGTTGGGCGAGCAGTACTTC; cdr3_aa: CASSLDRLGEQYF
j_call: TRBJ2-5; d_call: NA; v_call: TRBV19; clone_size: few; cdr3_nt: TGTGCCAGTAGTATTCGACAGAATCAAGAGACCCAGTACTTC; cdr3_aa: CASSIRQNQETQYF
j_call: TRBJ2-7; d_call: TRBD2; v_call: TRBV12-3/TRBV12-4; clone_size: NA; cdr3_nt: TGTGCCAGCAGCCCTCGGGGGGGGGATAGCGAGCAGTACTTC; cdr3_aa: CASSPRGGDSEQYF
j_call: TRBJ2-7; d_call: NA; v_call: TRBV4-2; clone_size: many; cdr3_nt: TGTGCCAGCAGCCAAGGCAGGGGCGATTTGGACGAGCAGTACTTC; cdr3_aa: CASSQGRGDLDEQYF
j_call: TRBJ2-1; d_call: TRBD2; v_call: TRBV5-1; clone_size: few; cdr3_nt: TGCGCCAGCAGCACCCAGGGACTAGCGGGATATGAGCAGTTCTTC; cdr3_aa: CASSTQGLAGYEQFF
j_call: TRBJ2-1; d_call: TRBD2; v_call: TRBV10-3; clone_size: few; cdr3_nt: TGTGCCATCAGTGTCGGGACTAGCGGTAACAATGAGCAGTTCTTC; cdr3_aa: CAISVGTSGNNEQFF
j_call: TRBJ1-5; d_call: NA; v_call: TRBV6-6; clone_size: NA; cdr3_nt: TGTGCCAGCACCCCCCGGGGGGGCCAGCCCCAGCATTTT; cdr3_aa: CASTPRGGQPQHF
j_call: TRBJ2-7; d_call: NA; v_call: TRBV2; clone_size: NA; cdr3_nt: TGTGCCAGCACTTACGATGGGCAGATCTACGAGCAGTACTTC; cdr3_aa: CASTYDGQIYEQYF
j_call: TRBJ1-1; d_call: NA; v_call: TRBV20-1; clone_size: NA; cdr3_nt: TGCAGTGCTAGTGGTGAGGGGCAGGGAAAGTCTGAAGCTTTCTTT; cdr3_aa: CSASGEGQGKSEAFF
j_call: TRBJ2-1; d_call: NA; v_call: TRBV5-1; clone_size: few; cdr3_nt: TGCGCCAGCAGCACTCGGGGTGAGCAGTTCTTC; cdr3_aa: CASSTRGEQFF
j_call: TRBJ2-3; d_call: NA; v_call: TRBV10-2; clone_size: NA; cdr3_nt: TGCGCCAGCCAAACAACCCTAGCGATTGCAGATACGCAGTATTTT; cdr3_aa: CASQTTLAIADTQYF
j_call: TRBJ1-1; d_call: NA; v_call: TRBV27; clone_size: NA; cdr3_nt: TGTGCCAGCAGCGGGTATCGGACTGAAGCTTTCTTT; cdr3_aa: CASSGYRTEAFF
j_call: TRBJ2-4; d_call: TRBD2; v_call: TRBV19; clone_size: NA; cdr3_nt: TGTGCCAGTACCCGGGCGGGGCAGGGAGGGAACATTCAGTACTTC; cdr3_aa: CASTRAGQGGNIQYF
j_call: TRBJ1-1; d_call: NA; v_call: TRBV6-1; clone_size: NA; cdr3_nt: TGTGCCAGCAGGCAGGAGGGGAACACTGAAGCTTTCTTT; cdr3_aa: CASRQEGNTEAFF
j_call: TRBJ2-1; d_call: TRBD2; v_call: TRBV29-1; clone_size: many; cdr3_nt: TGCAGCGTTTCCCGACTAGCGGGACCAGAGCAGTTCTTC; cdr3_aa: CSVSRLAGPEQFF
j_call: TRBJ2-1; d_call: TRBD2; v_call: TRBV19; clone_size: few; cdr3_nt: TGTGCCAGTAGTAGGCGGACTAGCGGGAGAAGTGATGTTGGGGATGAGCAGTTCTTC; cdr3_aa: CASSRRTSGRSDVGDEQFF
j_call: TRBJ2-4; d_call: NA; v_call: TRBV4-2; clone_size: few; cdr3_nt: TGTGCCAGCAGCCCGGGCCACCAGGGGCTAGCGTTGACCATTCAGTACTTC; cdr3_aa: CASSPGHQGLALTIQYF